The clone carrying this T cell receptor beta chain was recorded a few times. The germline CDR1 and CDR2 sequences are GTSNPN and SVGIG (reference sequence). The CDR3 consists of 14 residues. The V and J ends lost 5 bases and 4 bases, in that order; junction bases with no gene match: 10. The data are from a study of blood T cell repertoires in COVID-19. The table came from immunoSEQ multiplex PCR; TCRdb's copy has only in-frame clones and leaves some out. The table has approximately 200,000 clones, around 87% seen once. The sequenced sample was peripheral blood. The sequence was collected from a man aged 55 to 70 who had recovered from COVID-19. The chain couples TRBV30 to TRBJ2-5, with 7 bases identical to TRBD2. This chain's CDR3 is CAWFQPGLRETQYF. The CDR3 DNA follows: TGTGCCTGGTTCCAACCGGGACTAAGAGAGACCCAGTACTTC.